This passage covers 16 T cell receptor beta chains from one sample sequenced in a study of Graves' ophthalmopathy and Graves' hyperthyroidism. Investigators amplified TCR beta CDR3 regions from RNA transcripts. First-round RT-PCR relied on HTBI primers, and a second-round multiplex PCR came next. MiXCR, applied by TCRdb to the multiplex PCR reads, yields one record per CDR3 protein. The sample consists of under 350,000 distinct CDR3 sequences, around a sixth of them appearing once. The material sequenced was peripheral blood. These receptor sequences come from an adult man with Graves' ophthalmopathy.

This clonotype was recorded many times. This chain joins TRBV13 and TRBJ2-6; possibly TRBD2 for D (5 bases). Trimming pared 5 bases from V and 0 bases from J, leaving 17 bases between. The germline V gene encodes CDR1 PRHDT and CDR2 FYEKMQ (reference sequence). This CDR3 is built from 18 residues. The CDR3 is CASSPGRGRFSGANVLTF. CDR3 DNA sequence: TGTGCCAGCAGCCCCGGTCGAGGGCGTTTCTCTGGGGCCAACGTCCTGACTTTC.

This clonotype was picked up a small number of times. The V gene is TRBV5-1, the J gene TRBJ2-2; D is ambiguous. CDR3 size: 14 residues. From germline, CDR1 is SGHRS and CDR2 YFSETQ. V shed 7 bases and J shed 6 bases, with 16 bases lying between them. The CDR3 DNA follows: TGCGCCAGCGGGCCCGCAGCGTCTGCCGGGGAGCTGTTTTTT. This codes for CASGPAASAGELFF.

This clonotype was picked up many times. V usage is TRBV13 and J usage is TRBJ2-2; D perhaps matches TRBD2 (6 bases). Trimming shortened V by 8 bases and J by 1 base, and 14 bases separated the two germline ends. Germline CDR1 and CDR2: PRHDT and FYEKMQ (reference sequence). The CDR3 has 15 amino acids. DNA of the CDR3: TGTGCCAGCCACCCCGGGACTGGGAACACCGGGGAGCTGTTTTTT. This codes for CASHPGTGNTGELFF.

This clonotype appeared many times. The J gene is TRBJ1-1, the V gene TRBV19; TRBD1 might be the D (5 bases). The CDR3 length is 16 residues. Trimming cost V 2 bases and J 0 bases, with 13 bases left between them. Germline-derived CDR1 and CDR2 are LNHDA and SQIVND (reference sequence). CDR3 DNA sequence: TGTGCCAGTAGTATATATGAGGGACGGATGAACACTGAAGCTTTCTTT. This translates into CASSIYEGRMNTEAFF. The variable domain in full, completed from reference TRBV19 and TRBJ1-1, reads DGGITQSPKYLFRKEGQNVTLSCEQNLNHDAMYWYRQDPGQGLRLIYYSQIVNDFQKGDIAEGYSVSREKKESFPLTVTSAQKNPTAFYLCASSIYEGRMNTEAFFGQGTRLTVV.

This clonotype was counted many times. The gene calls are TRBV7-8 and TRBJ2-5; D is possibly TRBD1 (5 bases). The CDR3 runs to 13 residues. Germline V gives CDR1 SGHVS, CDR2 FQNEAQ. V was trimmed by 1 base and J by 5 bases, leaving 8 bases between them. CDR3 sequence (DNA): TGTGCCAGCAGCTTAGGCAGGGCGGAGACCCAGTACTTC. Its protein is CASSLGRAETQYF.

Many counts were recorded for this clonotype. V gene TRBV4-1 combines with J gene TRBJ2-5, with 8 bases matching TRBD2. In germline, CDR1 is MGHRA, CDR2 YSYEKL. The CDR3 runs 17 residues. The ends lost 2 bases at V and 9 bases at J; junction bases unmatched: 17. The CDR3 here is CASSQRPGGDLAEAQYF. DNA for the CDR3: TGCGCCAGCAGCCAAAGACCCGGGGGGGACCTGGCTGAGGCCCAGTACTTC.

This clonotype was observed at least ten times. The gene calls are TRBV28 and TRBJ1-5; 7 bases map to TRBD1. Germline CDR1 and CDR2: MDHEN and SYDVKM. The length of the CDR3 is 15 residues. V shed 4 bases, J shed 6 bases, and the junction held 9 bases outside the gene matches. CDR3 protein: CASSWYRGGGQPQHF. CDR3 sequence (DNA): TGTGCCAGCAGTTGGTACAGGGGAGGGGGTCAGCCCCAGCATTTT.

In its sample, this clonotype was seen many times. The chain recombines TRBV6-5 with TRBJ2-5; possibly TRBD1 for D (6 bases). This CDR3 is 17 amino acids long. V lost 0 bases and J lost 4, with 18 bases in between. Germline V gene sequence: CDR1 MNHEY, CDR2 SVGAGI. CDR3 protein: CASSYSRQASSGETQYF. CDR3 coding DNA: TGTGCCAGCAGTTACTCGCGACAGGCGAGCTCGGGAGAGACCCAGTACTTC.

This clonotype came up a few times. This chain uses TRBV18 with TRBJ1-5, with 7 nucleotides matching TRBD1. CDR3 length: 15 amino acids. Germline V lookup: CDR1 KGHSH, CDR2 LQKENI. The junction had 13 bases not matched to a gene; V was cut back by 5 bases and J by 9 bases. The CDR3 coding sequence is TGTGCCAGCTCATGGACAGGCCTAACCGATTGGCCCCAGCATTTT. It encodes CASSWTGLTDWPQHF. Based on the CDR3 plus reference TRBV18 and TRBJ1-5, the full variable domain is NAGVMQNPRHLVRRRGQEARLRCSPMKGHSHVYWYRQLPEEGLKFMVYLQKENIIDESGMPKERFSAEFPKEGPSILRIQQVVRGDSAAYFCASSWTGLTDWPQHFGDGTRLSIL.

The table lists this clonotype with many counts. V and J are TRBV20-1 and TRBJ2-2, with 13 nucleotides matching TRBD2. Unmatched junction bases numbered 23, after V lost 3 bases and J lost 7 bases. This CDR3 comprises 21 residues. CDR1 is DFQATT, CDR2 SNEGSKA, per germline (reference sequence). CDR3 residues: CSARDGLAGAAGGLGGGELFF. CDR3 bases: TGCAGTGCTAGGGACGGACTAGCGGGGGCTGCGGGGGGGCTTGGTGGCGGGGAGCTGTTTTTT.

In its sample, this clonotype was seen many times. The gene calls are TRBV12-3 or TRBV12-4 and TRBJ2-5; TRBD1 is a possible D gene (5 bases). The CDR3 is 13 residues long. V shed 5 bases and J shed 1 base, with 8 bases lying between them. CDR3 nucleotide sequence: TGTGCCAGCAGTATCCAGGGCCAAGAGACCCAGTACTTC. Protein: CASSIQGQETQYF.

This clonotype was observed at least ten times. The J gene is TRBJ2-7, the V gene TRBV7-2; unclear D gene. From germline, CDR1 is SGHTA and CDR2 FQGNSA. The CDR3 contains 14 residues. Trimming removed 4 bases at V and 4 bases at J, with 14 bases between. In nucleotides, the CDR3 is TGTGCCAGCAGCTCCCTCGTTTCGTCGTACGAGCAGTACTTC. As protein: CASSSLVSSYEQYF.

This clonotype was recorded many times. The rearrangement uses TRBV3-1 and TRBJ2-5; D may be TRBD1 (6 bases). The CDR3 spans 14 residues. Germline V lookup: CDR1 LGHDT, CDR2 YNNKEL (reference sequence). The germline V and J ends were trimmed by 2 bases and 7 bases, with 14 bases remaining between them. In nucleotides, the CDR3 is TGTGCCAGCAGCCAATCTGACAGGTCCGGGACCCAGTACTTC. Translating gives CASSQSDRSGTQYF.

This clonotype occurred many times. The chain employs TRBV15 and TRBJ1-2; TRBD1 might be the D (5 bases). Germline-derived CDR1 and CDR2 are LNHNV and YYDKDF (reference sequence). V was clipped by 2 bases and J by 1 base, with 20 bases between them. This CDR3 is 18 amino acids long. The CDR3 protein is CATSRYLGQPQFNYGYTF. CDR3 sequence (DNA): TGTGCCACCAGCAGATATCTTGGACAACCTCAATTTAACTATGGCTACACCTTC.

The CDR3 coding sequence is TGTGCCAGCAGTTATGCGAAAAGGAAAAGCTCCTACGAGCAGTACTTC. It yields the protein CASSYAKRKSSYEQYF. This sequence joins TRBV6-2 or TRBV6-3 and TRBJ2-7; D gene unclear. V was cut by 3 bases and J by 0 bases, with 15 bases left in between. The CDR3 is 16 amino acids. The germline CDR1 and CDR2 sequences are MNHEY and SVGEGT.

This clonotype was seen at least ten times. The gene calls are TRBV7-9 and TRBJ2-2, with TRBD1 identical over 9 bases. Germline values: CDR1 SEHNR, CDR2 FQNEAQ (reference sequence). The CDR3 is 18 residues long. V was pared by 6 bases and J by 0 bases, with 11 bases of the junction left unmatched. For the CDR3, the DNA is TGTGCCAGCAGGCGCCTATCCGGGACAGGGCCGAACACCGGGGAGCTGTTTTTT. It is translated as CASRRLSGTGPNTGELFF.